This TCR beta chain is from a study of cytomegalovirus exposure and HLA in healthy donors. Study findings and constraints: Association of a missense DCLRE1C variant with TCR beta V- and J-gene trimming was reported in a later analysis.

With 4 bases clipped from V and 7 bases from J, the junction kept 12 bases outside the gene matches. This CDR3 comprises 15 residues. The germline V gene encodes CDR1 SGHKS and CDR2 YYEKEE (reference sequence). In regard to this clone: Its target is not known.

Primers: 60 Vbeta forward and 13 Jbeta reverse. As processed by the authors: Among the unique TCR beta chains that a later analysis counted, about 85 million in all, roughly 11 million were shared. TCRdb keeps only in-frame clones here, not all; method: immunoSEQ multiplex PCR. The V and J calls and the clone size are those of that table, but D and trimming were determined from the DNA. This sample has some 99,000 clones, with approximately 77% found just once. The clonotype comes from a female donor in good health and CMV-seronegative. Specimen: PBMCs. The chain links TRBV5-5 to TRBJ2-7; 9 nucleotides align to TRBD2. CDR3 in DNA: TGTGCCAGCAGCGTTCTCGGGACTAGCCGATGGGAGCAGTACTTC. Amino acids: CASSVLGTSRWEQYF.